The 18 T cell receptor beta chains below were found in one sample sequenced in a study of control samples from healthy donors and cancer patients. TCRdb's table, derived via immunoSEQ multiplex PCR, lists solely in-frame clones and lacks some. The sample contains fewer than 500,000 clones, 80% to 95% of which appear only once. Sequences were obtained from PBMCs. The receptors were gathered from a man aged 35-49 years with head and neck cancer.

The chain couples TRBV28 to TRBJ1-5, with D tentatively TRBD1 (6 bases). Per the germline V gene, CDR1 is MDHEN and CDR2 is SYDVKM. V lost 9 bases and J 4 bases, leaving 31 bases between the germline ends. CDR3 length: 19 amino acids. The CDR3 region has the DNA TGTGCCAGTACTCCTTATCCTGAACTGACCCGGGGGGCGAATCAGCCCCAGCATTTT. This sequence encodes CASTPYPELTRGANQPQHF.

The rearrangement joins TRBV27 to TRBJ2-7; TRBD2 matches at 13 bases. This CDR3 region has 17 residues. Germline CDR1 MNHEY, CDR2 SMNVEV (reference sequence). The J segment lost 6 bases and the V segment lost 5 bases, leaving 13 bases of the junction unmatched. Here the CDR3 reads CASSLNPGTSGVGEQYF. CDR3 nucleotide sequence: TGTGCCAGCAGTCTCAATCCCGGGACTAGCGGGGTAGGCGAGCAGTACTTC.

The chain has TRBV30 and TRBJ1-6; unclear D gene. The CDR3 is 13 amino acids. From germline, CDR1 is GTSNPN and CDR2 SVGIG (reference sequence). Between the trimmed V and J ends, which lost 4 bases and 7 bases, there was a span of 11 bases. The CDR3 loop is CAWTLDRNSPLHF. CDR3 bases: TGTGCCTGGACACTTGATAGGAATTCACCCCTCCACTTT.

The V call is TRBV28, the J call TRBJ1-1; TRBD1 agrees at 8 bases. The CDR3 totals 13 residues. J was trimmed by 11 bases and V by 6 bases; bases with no gene match: 11. CDR1 is MDHEN and CDR2 is SYDVKM in the germline V gene. The CDR3 spells CASSLTGEGVAFF. The CDR3 DNA sequence: TGTGCCAGCAGCTTGACAGGGGAGGGGGTTGCTTTCTTT.

The V call is TRBV19, the J call TRBJ2-1, with 7 bases aligning to TRBD2. Trimming took 6 bases from V and 5 from J; bases not matched to a gene: 7. Germline V gives CDR1 LNHDA, CDR2 SQIVND (reference sequence). CDR3 length equals 14 residues. The CDR3 region is CASRGSGDDNEQFF. The CDR3, as DNA: TGTGCCAGTAGGGGAAGCGGGGATGACAATGAGCAGTTCTTC.

The chain couples TRBV6-1 to TRBJ2-1; D may be TRBD2 (6 bases). The germline V gene has CDR1 MNHNS and CDR2 SASEGT. There are 15 residues in the CDR3. V was cut by 1 base and J by 6 bases, with 13 bases left in between. CDR3 coding DNA: TGTGCCAGCAGTGAAGGAGGCGGGGCGTCCAATGAGCAGTTCTTC. Translated, it gives CASSEGGGASNEQFF.

The chain combines TRBV6-6 with TRBJ2-7; D unresolved. Trimming took off 4 bases at V and 1 base at J, with 14 bases between the two ends. The CDR3 consists of 15 residues. Germline V CDR1 and CDR2: MNHNY, SVGAGI (reference sequence). The CDR3 protein is CASSSWTQLSYEQYF. The CDR3 nucleotides are TGTGCCAGCAGTTCGTGGACCCAACTTTCCTACGAGCAGTACTTC.

CDR3 nucleotide sequence: TGTGCCAGCAGTTTGTTGACAGGCCTCCCCTACGAGCAGTACTTC. It specifies CASSLLTGLPYEQYF. The chain links TRBV28 to TRBJ2-7, with TRBD1 as a possible D gene (6 bases). The CDR3 spans 15 residues. V gave up 3 bases and J gave up 2 bases, with 14 bases separating them. CDR1 and CDR2 from the germline V gene are MDHEN and SYDVKM.

V is TRBV18 and J is TRBJ2-3; 9 nucleotides agree with TRBD2. This CDR3 has 14 amino acids. Germline V gene data show CDR1 as KGHSH and CDR2 as LQKENI. Losses at the gene ends were 10 bases for V and 1 base for J; bases not matched to a gene: 6. CDR3 loop: CATFSGSGTDTQYF. CDR3 bases: TGTGCCACTTTTAGCGGGAGTGGCACAGATACGCAGTATTTT.

The table lists this clone with a few counts. The J gene is TRBJ1-5, the V gene TRBV5-8; perhaps TRBD1 as D (6 bases). V was clipped by 4 bases and J by 2 bases, with 16 bases between them. The V gene's germline CDR1 is SGHTS and CDR2 YDEGEE. This CDR3 is built from 16 residues. Written as DNA, the CDR3 is TGTGCCAGCAGCCGAGGAGAGGGGGGCGGCAATCAGCCCCAGCATTTT. Its protein is CASSRGEGGGNQPQHF.

V usage is TRBV6-5 and J usage is TRBJ2-1, with D possibly TRBD2 on 6 matching bases. Trimming took off 8 bases at V and 6 bases at J, with 20 bases between the two ends. This CDR3 region has 15 residues. Germline loops: CDR1 MNHEY, CDR2 SVGAGI. CDR3 sequence: CASFGRGGRGNEQFF. In DNA form, the CDR3 reads TGTGCCAGCTTCGGGCGGGGTGGACGGGGCAATGAGCAGTTCTTC.

CDR3 nucleotide sequence: TGTGCCAGCAGCTTTGCCTTGGTGGGACAGGATTATGGCTACACCTTC. Amino acid sequence: CASSFALVGQDYGYTF. This chain connects TRBV5-4 to TRBJ1-2; 8 bases fit TRBD1. Germline V gene data show CDR1 as SGHNT and CDR2 as YYREEE (reference sequence). After removal of 2 bases from V and 5 bases from J, the junction contained 11 bases not matched to a gene. The CDR3 is made up of 16 amino acids.

The CDR3 DNA is TGTGCCAGCAGCCTTAGCGCTGCCTACGAGCAGTACTTC. Translating it yields CASSLSAAYEQYF. The V and J genes are TRBV7-9 and TRBJ2-7, with D tentatively TRBD2 (5 bases). V dropped 5 bases and J dropped 2 bases, with 10 bases sitting between them. The CDR3 runs 13 residues. Germline assignment: CDR1 SEHNR and CDR2 FQNEAQ (reference sequence).

This chain uses TRBV30 with TRBJ2-7; D perhaps matches TRBD1 (5 bases). This CDR3 comprises 12 residues. CDR1 GTSNPN and CDR2 SVGIG come from the germline V gene (reference sequence). Trimming stripped 7 bases from V and 4 bases from J, with 14 bases between. The CDR3 spells CASEHRKYEQYF. CDR3 coding DNA: TGTGCCTCGGAACACAGGAAATACGAGCAGTACTTC.

The V gene is TRBV18, the J gene TRBJ1-6; TRBD1 agrees at 9 bases. The CDR3 extends over 14 amino acids. Unmatched junction bases numbered 0, after V lost 1 base and J lost 8 bases. CDR1 and CDR2 from the germline V gene are KGHSH and LQKENI. The CDR3 DNA reads as TGTGCCAGCTCACCACGGGACAGGGATTCACCCCTCCACTTT. It codes for CASSPRDRDSPLHF.

The chain links TRBV5-5 to TRBJ1-5; 11 bases are a match to TRBD1. The V gene's germline CDR1 is SGHKS and CDR2 YYEKEE (reference sequence). The J segment lost 7 bases and the V segment lost 4 bases, leaving 4 bases of the junction unmatched. The CDR3 sequence is 14 residues long. CDR3 bases: TGTGCCAGCAGCCTAGGGACAGGGGGACAGCCCCAGCATTTT. Its protein is CASSLGTGGQPQHF. Variable domain in full (rest from reference TRBV5-5 and TRBJ1-5): DAGVTQSPTHLIKTRGQQVTLRCSPISGHKSVSWYQQVLGQGPQFIFQYYEKEERGRGNFPDRFSARQFPNYSSELNVNALLLGDSALYLCASSLGTGGQPQHFGDGTRLSIL.

This chain uses TRBV10-1 with TRBJ1-1; 7 nucleotides line up with TRBD1. Germline V gene data show CDR1 as WNHNN and CDR2 as SYGVQD (reference sequence). Losses at the gene ends were 5 bases for V and 5 bases for J; bases not matched to a gene: 5. CDR3 length equals 13 residues. The CDR3 region is CASSTGVRTEAFF. The CDR3 DNA sequence: TGCGCCAGCAGTACAGGGGTACGGACTGAAGCTTTCTTT.

The V gene is TRBV7-3, the J gene TRBJ1-1; D ambiguous. Trimming took 2 bases from V and 0 from J, leaving 7 bases between them. Germline assignment: CDR1 SGHTA and CDR2 FQGTGA. The CDR3 is 14 residues long. The CDR3, as DNA: TGTGCCAGCAGCTTATCGCCACTGAACACTGAAGCTTTCTTT. This encodes CASSLSPLNTEAFF. Combining the CDR3 with reference TRBV7-3 and TRBJ1-1 gives the whole variable domain GAGVSQTPSNKVTEKGKYVELRCDPISGHTALYWYRQSLGQGPEFLIYFQGTGAADDSGLPNDRFFAVRPEGSVSTLKIQRTERGDSAVYLCASSLSPLNTEAFFGQGTRLTVV.